The subject of this entry is one TCR beta chain. The data belong to a study of blood T cell repertoires in COVID-19. Overall study: The United States, Italy and Spain provided the acute and convalescent COVID-19 samples. In each case, the material was cDNA or gDNA derived from T cells, B-cell-depleted T cells, or PBMCs.

The CDR3 contains 17 residues. Germline V CDR1 and CDR2: MDHEN, SYDVKM. V was pared by 5 bases and J by 6 bases, with 13 bases of the junction left unmatched. Per the study methods: Estimation of nucleated cell counts relied on the amplification of reference gene primers. Generated by immunoSEQ multiplex PCR, the TCRdb table keeps only in-frame clones and is missing some. D and trimming come from the DNA, and the V and J calls and clone size come from that table. The data contain about 8,300 clones, about 88% of them singletons. What was sequenced was peripheral blood. The chain is built from TRBV28 and TRBJ2-3; the match to TRBD1 covers 11 bases. The source of this sequence is a human donor with active COVID-19. The donor label of this sample is uncertain. The CDR3 sequence: CASSPPPTGTGGDTQYF. CDR3 nucleotide sequence: TGTGCCAGCAGTCCCCCGCCCACCGGGACAGGGGGGGATACGCAGTATTTT.